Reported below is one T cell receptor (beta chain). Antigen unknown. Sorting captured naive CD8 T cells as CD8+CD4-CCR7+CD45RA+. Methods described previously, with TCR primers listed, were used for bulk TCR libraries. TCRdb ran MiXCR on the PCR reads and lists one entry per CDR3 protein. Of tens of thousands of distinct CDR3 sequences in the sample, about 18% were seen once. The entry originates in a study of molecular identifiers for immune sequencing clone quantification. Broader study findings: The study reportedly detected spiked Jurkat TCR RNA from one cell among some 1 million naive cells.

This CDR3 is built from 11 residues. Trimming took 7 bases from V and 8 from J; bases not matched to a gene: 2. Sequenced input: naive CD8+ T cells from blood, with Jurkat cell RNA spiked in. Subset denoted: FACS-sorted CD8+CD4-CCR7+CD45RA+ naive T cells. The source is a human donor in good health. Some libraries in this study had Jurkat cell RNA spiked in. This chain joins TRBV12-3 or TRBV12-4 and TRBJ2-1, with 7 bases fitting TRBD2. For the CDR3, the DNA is TGTGCCAGCACCACTAGCGATGAGCAGTTCTTC. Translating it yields CASTTSDEQFF.